The sample holds one count of the clone carrying this TCR beta chain. Per the original data handling: Estimates of nucleated cell counts were drawn from the amplification of reference gene primers. The method was immunoSEQ multiplex PCR; TCRdb's version includes in-frame clones alone and lacks a portion of them. V, J and clone size are those of that table, while D and trimming were read from the DNA. The sample gives 110,000 to 150,000 clones, 65% to 80% of which show up once; about an eighth is in the top ten. This record comes from a study of blood T cell repertoires in COVID-19. The V gene lost 0 bases and the J gene lost 7 bases, with 7 bases spanning the gap. This CDR3 region has 12 residues. From germline, CDR1 is GTSNPN and CDR2 SVGIG (reference sequence).

Sequencing used peripheral blood. This rearrangement joins TRBV30 to TRBJ2-1; D is uncertain. The sequence came from an elderly man with acute or convalescent COVID-19. CDR3 loop: CAWSVYLNEQFF. The CDR3 DNA follows: TGTGCCTGGAGTGTTTATTTAAATGAGCAGTTCTTC.